The 28 T cell receptor beta chains in this list originate from one sample, sequenced in a study of T cell changes during pregnancy in multiple sclerosis. Only in-frame clones appear in the TCRdb table, and some are missing; sequencing was by immunoSEQ multiplex PCR. The table lists around 36,000 clones, about nine tenths of them singletons. The sequences come from CD4+ T cells from peripheral blood mononuclear cells, collected in the third trimester of pregnancy. The receptors stem from a female donor with multiple sclerosis, enrolled in a pregnancy study.

This chain uses TRBV19 with TRBJ2-6, with 7 bases matching TRBD1. The ends lost 6 bases at V and 0 bases at J; junction bases unmatched: 5. This CDR3 region has 16 residues. Germline V CDR1 and CDR2: LNHDA, SQIVND (reference sequence). The CDR3 region has the DNA TGTGCCAGTAGGACAGGGATGAACTCTGGGGCCAACGTCCTGACTTTC. Amino acids: CASRTGMNSGANVLTF.

This chain joins TRBV5-5 and TRBJ1-1; D is unresolved. Trimming left V 0 bases short and J 1 base short, with 10 bases between. The V gene's germline CDR1 is SGHKS and CDR2 YYEKEE (reference sequence). The CDR3 sequence is 15 residues long. The CDR3 protein is CASSLVELKNTEAFF. CDR3 coding DNA: TGTGCCAGCAGCTTGGTCGAGCTGAAGAACACTGAAGCTTTCTTT. Full variable domain (outside the CDR3, taken from reference TRBV5-5 and TRBJ1-1): DAGVTQSPTHLIKTRGQQVTLRCSPISGHKSVSWYQQVLGQGPQFIFQYYEKEERGRGNFPDRFSARQFPNYSSELNVNALLLGDSALYLCASSLVELKNTEAFFGQGTRLTVV.

The gene calls are TRBV7-9 and TRBJ1-3, with D unclear. Per the germline V gene, CDR1 is SEHNR and CDR2 is FQNEAQ (reference sequence). This CDR3 has 16 residues. Trimming removed 2 bases at V and 0 bases at J, with 11 bases between. CDR3 sequence: CASSLSPGISGNTIYF. In DNA, the CDR3 is TGTGCCAGCAGCTTATCCCCCGGGATCTCTGGAAACACCATATATTTT. The variable domain in full, completed from reference TRBV7-9 and TRBJ1-3, reads DTGVSQNPRHKITKRGQNVTFRCDPISEHNRLYWYRQTLGQGPEFLTYFQNEAQLEKSRLLSDRFSAERPKGSFSTLEIQRTEQGDSAMYLCASSLSPGISGNTIYFGEGSWLTVV.

This chain joins TRBV14 and TRBJ2-3; D gene unclear. This CDR3 region has 16 residues. V was shortened by 0 bases and J by 0 bases, with 10 bases between the two germline ends. Germline V gene data show CDR1 as SGHDN and CDR2 as FVKESK. CDR3 amino acids: CASSQEKLRSTDTQYF. The CDR3 nucleotides read TGTGCCAGCAGCCAAGAAAAACTACGTAGCACAGATACGCAGTATTTT.

A note on this clone: This CDR3 is also generated by other DNA sequences in the sample. The chain carries TRBV30 and TRBJ1-5; D is ambiguous. The CDR3 covers 13 residues. V was cut by 1 base and J by 3 bases, with 7 bases left in between. Germline V gene sequence: CDR1 GTSNPN, CDR2 SVGIG (reference sequence). CDR3 nucleotide sequence: TGTGCCTGGAGTGGGGGAGACAATCAGCCCCAGCATTTT. Translation: CAWSGGDNQPQHF.

V gene TRBV6-1 combines with J gene TRBJ2-1, with TRBD1 matching over 7 bases. The CDR3 runs to 15 residues. Unmatched junction bases numbered 9, after V lost 6 bases and J lost 4 bases. Germline CDR1 is MNHNS and CDR2 is SASEGT. The CDR3 loop reads CASSLPGQLYNEQFF. CDR3 nucleotides: TGTGCCAGCAGCCTACCGGGACAGCTTTACAATGAGCAGTTCTTC.

The J gene is TRBJ2-5, the V gene TRBV11-2; 7 bases align to TRBD2. J gave up 4 bases and V 2 bases, and 4 bases lay outside the gene matches. The CDR3 has 14 amino acids. The germline CDR1 and CDR2 sequences are SGHAT and FQNNGV. The CDR3 region is CASSLRTRAETQYF. The CDR3 bases are TGTGCCAGCAGCTTACGGACTAGGGCAGAGACCCAGTACTTC.

The CDR3 sequence is CASRTGNTDTGELFF. CDR3 sequence (DNA): TGTGCCAGCAGAACGGGGAATACGGACACCGGGGAGCTGTTTTTT. The V gene is TRBV6-1, the J gene TRBJ2-2; D possibly corresponds to TRBD2 (5 bases). Germline V gene data show CDR1 as MNHNS and CDR2 as SASEGT. With 6 bases removed from V and 3 bases from J, the gap between germline ends came to 14 bases. The CDR3 extends over 15 amino acids.

The rearrangement uses TRBV7-3 and TRBJ2-1, with D maybe TRBD2 (5 bases). V lost 5 bases and J 8 bases, leaving 13 bases between the germline ends. Germline lookup yields CDR1 SGHTA and CDR2 FQGTGA. CDR3 length: 13 residues. The CDR3 DNA sequence: TGTGCCAGCAGCCACGGACCAGCGGATGAGCAGTTCTTC. Protein: CASSHGPADEQFF. Full variable domain (remainder filled in from reference TRBV7-3 and TRBJ2-1): GAGVSQTPSNKVTEKGKYVELRCDPISGHTALYWYRQSLGQGPEFLIYFQGTGAADDSGLPNDRFFAVRPEGSVSTLKIQRTERGDSAVYLCASSHGPADEQFFGPGTRLTVL.

The chain is built from TRBV4-3 and TRBJ2-6; the D gene is possibly TRBD1 (5 bases). The CDR3 totals 16 residues. Trimming took off 1 base at V and 4 bases at J, with 11 bases between the two ends. Per the germline V gene, CDR1 is LGHNA and CDR2 is YSLEER. This CDR3 is CASSQVGVTGANVLTF. The CDR3, as DNA: TGCGCCAGCAGCCAAGTAGGGGTGACGGGGGCCAACGTCCTGACTTTC.

The rearrangement joins TRBV9 to TRBJ2-2; D gene ambiguous. Germline CDR1 is SGDLS and CDR2 is YYNGEE. This CDR3 has 14 amino acids. Trimming took off 0 bases at V and 6 bases at J, with 9 bases between the two ends. CDR3 sequence: CASSVGVTPGELFF. The CDR3, as DNA: TGTGCCAGCAGCGTAGGAGTCACCCCCGGGGAGCTGTTTTTT.

The chain employs TRBV16 and TRBJ2-5, with a possible D match to TRBD2 (5 bases). V lost 8 bases and J 5 bases, leaving 15 bases between the germline ends. The CDR3 has 13 amino acids. CDR1 and CDR2 from the germline V gene are KGHSY and FQNENV. CDR3 nucleotides: TGTGCCAGCGGCGGACTGGTCGGGGAGACCCAGTACTTC. Its protein product is CASGGLVGETQYF.

The V call is TRBV28, the J call TRBJ1-2, with D uncertain. This CDR3 region has 13 residues. V gave up 8 bases and J gave up 5 bases, with 15 bases separating them. Germline CDR1 MDHEN, CDR2 SYDVKM. CDR3 in amino acids: CASGPGYGYGYTF. The CDR3 DNA follows: TGTGCCAGCGGCCCCGGGTATGGGTATGGCTACACCTTC.

The rearrangement joins TRBV25-1 to TRBJ1-2, with 9 bases that match TRBD1. The J segment lost 4 bases and the V segment lost 6 bases, leaving 3 bases of the junction unmatched. Germline CDR1 and CDR2: MGHDK and SYGVNS. The CDR3 contains 13 residues. The CDR3 DNA reads TGTGCCAGCAGGGGGACAGGGCCCTATGGCTACACCTTC. It is translated as CASRGTGPYGYTF.

CDR3 sequence (DNA): TGTGCCTGGAGTTCACCGCGGCGGGAGGAGCAGTTCTTC. Protein product: CAWSSPRREEQFF. V is TRBV30 and J is TRBJ2-1, with 7 bases that match TRBD2. The V segment lost 2 bases and the J segment 10 bases; nucleotides outside the gene matches: 8. Looked up from germline, CDR1 is GTSNPN and CDR2 is SVGIG (reference sequence). The length of the CDR3 is 13 residues. The variable domain in full, with the rest retrieved from reference TRBV30 and TRBJ2-1, is SQTIHQWPATLVQPVGSPLSLECTVEGTSNPNLYWYRQAAGRGLQLLFYSVGIGQISSEVPQNLSASRPQDRQFILSSKKLLLSDSGFYLCAWSSPRREEQFFGPGTRLTVL.

This clone was detected only once. This chain uses TRBV5-1 with TRBJ1-2; TRBD1 might be the D (6 bases). The CDR3 is 16 amino acids. Germline values: CDR1 SGHRS, CDR2 YFSETQ. Trimming took 0 bases from V and 2 from J, leaving 14 bases between them. The CDR3 sequence: CASSLVTGTLNYGYTF. The CDR3 DNA reads TGCGCCAGCAGCTTGGTTACAGGGACCCTCAACTATGGCTACACCTTC.

V usage is TRBV5-6 and J usage is TRBJ2-7; 12 bases map to TRBD2. This CDR3 contains 17 residues. The junction had 8 bases not matched to a gene; V was cut back by 0 bases and J by 4 bases. Per the germline V gene, CDR1 is SGHDT and CDR2 is YYEEEE. Here the CDR3 DNA reads TGTGCCAGCAGCTTGGCGGTCTCGGGACTAGCGGGTTACGAGCAGTACTTC. As protein: CASSLAVSGLAGYEQYF. The full variable domain, with the rest looked up from reference TRBV5-6 and TRBJ2-7, is DAGVTQSPTHLIKTRGQQVTLRCSPKSGHDTVSWYQQALGQGPQFIFQYYEEEERQRGNFPDRFSGHQFPNYSSELNVNALLLGDSALYLCASSLAVSGLAGYEQYFGPGTRLTVT.

The gene calls are TRBV27 and TRBJ2-7; weak D call: TRBD2 (5 bases). CDR1 is MNHEY and CDR2 is SMNVEV in the germline V gene (reference sequence). The CDR3 is 16 amino acids. The germline V and J ends were trimmed by 2 bases and 0 bases, with 14 bases remaining between them. CDR3 in DNA: TGTGCCAGCAGTTTAGTGGGAGCGATGAGCTCCTACGAGCAGTACTTC. Protein: CASSLVGAMSSYEQYF.

V usage is TRBV12-5 and J usage is TRBJ1-5; no clear D. V lost 1 base to trimming and J lost 2 bases, with 9 bases between them. The CDR3 spans 15 residues. In germline, CDR1 is LGHNT, CDR2 FRNRAP. CDR3 protein: CASGLEGGGNQPQHF. The CDR3 region has the DNA TGTGCTAGTGGTTTGGAGGGCGGGGGCAATCAGCCCCAGCATTTT.

V gene TRBV7-9 combines with J gene TRBJ2-4; possible D gene TRBD2, 7 bases. From germline, CDR1 is SEHNR and CDR2 FQNEAQ (reference sequence). The germline V and J ends were trimmed by 5 bases and 7 bases, with 12 bases remaining between them. This CDR3 is 13 amino acids long. The CDR3 reads CASSAGRGNIQYF. In nucleotides, the CDR3 is TGTGCCAGCAGCGCGGGGAGGGGGAACATTCAGTACTTC.

The V gene is TRBV6-1, the J gene TRBJ2-7; 7 bases match TRBD2. The germline V gene encodes CDR1 MNHNS and CDR2 SASEGT. J was trimmed by 7 bases and V by 3 bases; bases with no gene match: 18. This CDR3 is built from 17 residues. The CDR3, as DNA: TGTGCCAGCAGTGATTATGGGTCGCGGGAGTCTGTTTGGGAGCAGTACTTC. Protein: CASSDYGSRESVWEQYF.

V gene TRBV25-1 combines with J gene TRBJ1-4; 7 nucleotides line up with TRBD1. The CDR3 has 18 amino acids. Germline assignment: CDR1 MGHDK and CDR2 SYGVNS. V was pared by 9 bases and J by 0 bases, with 16 bases of the junction left unmatched. The CDR3 coding sequence is TGTGCCAGACAGGGGACCCCCTCGCACTTTGCAACTAATGAAAAACTGTTTTTT. As protein: CARQGTPSHFATNEKLFF.

The J gene is TRBJ1-2, the V gene TRBV6-5; D is uncertain. The CDR3 contains 12 residues. The V end lost 6 bases, the J end lost 6 bases, and 11 bases lay between the germline ends. Germline lookup yields CDR1 MNHEY and CDR2 SVGAGI. For the CDR3, the DNA is TGTGCCAGCAGGGGCCCCCAGAATGGCTACACCTTC. Its translation is CASRGPQNGYTF.

V usage is TRBV25-1 and J usage is TRBJ2-1, with 10 positions matching TRBD2. Germline CDR1 reads MGHDK; CDR2 reads SYGVNS. This CDR3 comprises 15 residues. J was trimmed by 4 bases and V by 7 bases; bases with no gene match: 7. As DNA, the CDR3 is TGTGCCAGCACCCCCGCTAGCGGGAGATACAATGAGCAGTTCTTC. Encoded protein: CASTPASGRYNEQFF.

A single count supports this clone. The V call is TRBV18, the J call TRBJ1-5, with D possibly being TRBD1 (5 bases). Trimming removed 0 bases from V and 2 bases from J, with 14 bases in between. The V gene's germline CDR1 is KGHSH and CDR2 LQKENI. The CDR3 length is 17 residues. The CDR3, as DNA: TGTGCCAGCTCACCACCTCCAGGGTTCTGGGGCAATCAGCCCCAGCATTTT. It codes for CASSPPPGFWGNQPQHF.

The chain employs TRBV5-4 and TRBJ2-2, with 11 bases lining up with TRBD2. Looked up from germline, CDR1 is SGHNT and CDR2 is YYREEE (reference sequence). This CDR3 is built from 17 residues. Trimming removed 4 bases from V and 1 base from J; junction bases left unmatched: 6. For the CDR3, the DNA is TGTGCCAGCAGCCTCGGACTAGCGGGCTTGAACACCGGGGAGCTGTTTTTT. Its translation: CASSLGLAGLNTGELFF.

The chain links TRBV25-1 to TRBJ1-2, with unresolved D. This CDR3 is 14 amino acids long. The germline gives CDR1 MGHDK, CDR2 SYGVNS. Trimming left V 1 base short and J 2 bases short, with 8 bases between. CDR3 bases: TGTGCCAGCAGTGAATCCGGCAGGAACTATGGCTACACCTTC. Translated: CASSESGRNYGYTF.

This clone has a handful of counts. The chain employs TRBV21-1 and TRBJ2-7; the D call in the table, TRBD2, was not verified against the DNA. TRBV21-1 represents a pseudogene. This CDR3 has 16 residues. CDR3 residues: CASSKGAGHGAYEQYF. The DNA of the CDR3 is TGTGCCAGCAGCAAAGGAGCGGGACATGGAGCCTACGAGCAGTACTTC.